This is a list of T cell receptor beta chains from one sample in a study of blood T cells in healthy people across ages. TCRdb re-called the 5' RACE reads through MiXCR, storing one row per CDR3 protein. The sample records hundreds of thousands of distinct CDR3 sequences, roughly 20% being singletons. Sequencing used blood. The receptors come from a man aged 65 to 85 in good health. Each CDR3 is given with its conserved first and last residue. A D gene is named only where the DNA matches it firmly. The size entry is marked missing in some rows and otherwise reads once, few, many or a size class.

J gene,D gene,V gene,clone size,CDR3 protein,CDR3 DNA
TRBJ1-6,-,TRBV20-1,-,CSAGSYNSPLHF,TGCAGTGCCGGCTCCTATAATTCACCCCTCCACTTT
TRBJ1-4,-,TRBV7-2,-,CASSLSGTSEELFF,TGTGCCAGCAGCTTAAGTGGAACTAGTGAAGAACTGTTTTTT
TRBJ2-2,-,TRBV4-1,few,CASSPGLDSGELFF,TGCGCCAGCAGCCCAGGCCTAGATTCCGGGGAGCTGTTTTTT
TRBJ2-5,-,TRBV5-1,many,CASSLHTPRETQYF,TGCGCCAGCAGCTTGCACACTCCCCGAGAGACCCAGTACTTC
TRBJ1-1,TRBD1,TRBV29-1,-,CSVEDPTGQGILWTEAFF,TGCAGCGTTGAAGACCCGACGGGACAGGGAATTTTATGGACTGAAGCTTTCTTT
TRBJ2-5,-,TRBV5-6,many,CASSLSASAQETQYF,TGTGCCAGCAGCTTGTCGGCTAGCGCTCAAGAGACCCAGTACTTC
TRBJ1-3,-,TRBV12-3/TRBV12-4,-,CASSQVDTINF,TGTGCCAGCAGTCAGGTTGACACCATAAATTTT
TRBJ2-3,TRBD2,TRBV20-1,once,CSALRLAGGPDTQYF,TGCAGTGCCCTGAGACTAGCGGGAGGGCCAGATACGCAGTATTTT
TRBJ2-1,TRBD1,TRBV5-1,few,CASSPGPSTGENEQFF,TGCGCCAGCAGCCCCGGACCCAGCACAGGGGAGAATGAGCAGTTCTTC
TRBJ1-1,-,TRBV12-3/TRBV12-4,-,CASSLFGGRLTEAFF,TGTGCCAGCAGTTTATTCGGGGGCAGGCTAACTGAAGCTTTCTTT
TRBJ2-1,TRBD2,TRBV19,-,CASSRQFLAVNEQFF,TGTGCCAGTAGTAGACAGTTCCTAGCGGTCAATGAGCAGTTCTTC
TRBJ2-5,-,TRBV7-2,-,CASSPSRGYQETQYF,TGTGCCAGCAGCCCGAGTCGGGGCTACCAAGAGACCCAGTACTTC
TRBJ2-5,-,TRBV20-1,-,CSAGEQSLFHQETQYF,TGCAGTGCCGGGGAACAGTCCCTCTTCCACCAAGAGACCCAGTACTTC
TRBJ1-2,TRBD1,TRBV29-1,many,CSVEDRGYGYTF,TGCAGCGTGGAGGACAGGGGCTATGGCTACACCTTC
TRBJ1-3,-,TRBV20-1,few,CSARTPGWSGNTIYF,TGCAGTGCTAGGACCCCTGGATGGTCTGGAAACACCATATATTTT
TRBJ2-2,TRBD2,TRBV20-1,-,CSAQGLAGADTGELFF,TGCAGTGCCCAGGGACTAGCGGGAGCCGACACCGGGGAGCTGTTTTTT
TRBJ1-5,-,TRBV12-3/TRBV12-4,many,CASSFGRDNQPQHF,TGTGCCAGCAGTTTTGGAAGAGACAATCAGCCCCAGCATTTT
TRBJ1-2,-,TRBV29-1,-,CSVASTGRQGGYTF,TGCAGCGTTGCTTCGACAGGAAGACAAGGCGGCTACACCTTC
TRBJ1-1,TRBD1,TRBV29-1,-,CSVDSHRGEGRMNTEAFF,TGCAGCGTTGATTCACACAGGGGAGAGGGGCGTATGAACACTGAAGCTTTCTTT
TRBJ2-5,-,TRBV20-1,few,CSARGPPEETQYF,TGCAGTGCTAGAGGCCCCCCGGAAGAGACCCAGTACTTC
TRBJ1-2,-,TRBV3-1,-,CASSQGGVSGYTF,TGTGCCAGCAGCCAAGGAGGGGTGAGTGGCTACACCTTC
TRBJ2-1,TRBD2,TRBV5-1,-,CASSFSSGMAGGRANEQFF,TGCGCCAGCAGTTTTTCTAGCGGGATGGCAGGGGGACGGGCCAATGAGCAGTTCTTC
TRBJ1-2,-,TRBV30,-,CAWSEWSGGGPTNYGYTF,TGTGCCTGGAGTGAATGGTCCGGAGGGGGACCAACTAACTATGGCTACACCTTC
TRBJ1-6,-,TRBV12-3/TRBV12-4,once,CASSLMGYNSPLHF,TGTGCCAGCAGTTTGATGGGGTATAATTCACCCCTCCACTTT
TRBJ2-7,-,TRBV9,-,CASSVARGSFYEQYF,TGTGCCAGCAGCGTAGCCCGGGGGTCCTTTTACGAGCAGTACTTC
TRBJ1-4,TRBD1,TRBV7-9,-,CASRPPGQGLEKLFF,TGTGCCAGCAGACCTCCGGGACAGGGACTTGAAAAACTGTTTTTT
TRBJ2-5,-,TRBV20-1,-,CSARDGAGRQETQYF,TGCAGTGCTAGAGATGGCGCGGGGAGGCAAGAGACCCAGTACTTC
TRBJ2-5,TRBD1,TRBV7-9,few,CASSPAVTGVQETQYF,TGTGCCAGCAGCCCTGCTGTTACAGGGGTTCAAGAGACCCAGTACTTC
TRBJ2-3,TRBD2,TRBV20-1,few,CSASRGEYPDTQYF,TGCAGTGCCTCACGGGGGGAGTACCCAGATACGCAGTATTTT
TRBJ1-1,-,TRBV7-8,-,CASSSPGAGRTEAFF,TGTGCCAGCAGCTCTCCGGGGGCAGGCCGCACTGAAGCTTTCTTT
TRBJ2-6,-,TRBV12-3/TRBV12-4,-,CASSPTGIGANVLTF,TGTGCCAGCAGCCCTACAGGGATTGGGGCCAACGTCCTGACTTTC
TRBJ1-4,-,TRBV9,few,CASSVAGGVGANEKLFF,TGTGCCAGCAGCGTAGCAGGAGGGGTCGGGGCTAATGAAAAACTGTTTTTT
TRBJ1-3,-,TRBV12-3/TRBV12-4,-,CASRHSVGNTIYF,TGTGCCAGCAGACACAGCGTCGGAAACACCATATATTTT
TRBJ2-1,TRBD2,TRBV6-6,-,CASSYLLASYNEQFF,TGTGCCAGCAGTTACCTACTAGCGAGCTACAATGAGCAGTTCTTC
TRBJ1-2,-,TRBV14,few,CASSQVEVPYGYTF,TGTGCCAGCAGCCAAGTTGAAGTACCCTATGGCTACACCTTC
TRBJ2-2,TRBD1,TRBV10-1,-,CASSDPGQDDTGELFF,TGCGCCAGCAGTGATCCGGGACAGGACGACACCGGGGAGCTGTTTTTT
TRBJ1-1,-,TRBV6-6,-,CASRPSKTNTEAFF,TGTGCCAGCAGGCCTAGTAAGACGAACACTGAAGCTTTCTTT
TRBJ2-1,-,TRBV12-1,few,CASSDYFF,TGTGCCAGCTCAGACTACTTCTTC
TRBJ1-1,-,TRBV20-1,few,CSATTGMGITEAFF,TGCAGTGCTACCACAGGGATGGGGATAACTGAAGCTTTCTTT
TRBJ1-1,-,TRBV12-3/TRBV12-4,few,CASNQGSNTEAFF,TGTGCCAGCAACCAGGGGTCGAACACTGAAGCTTTCTTT
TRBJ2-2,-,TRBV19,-,CATYPNRAPGELFF,TGTGCCACCTATCCGAACAGGGCCCCCGGGGAGCTGTTTTTT
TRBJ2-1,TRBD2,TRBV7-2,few,CASSWGRGGLGNEQFF,TGTGCCAGCAGCTGGGGGAGGGGCGGTTTGGGCAATGAGCAGTTCTTC
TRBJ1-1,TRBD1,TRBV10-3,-,CASGQGSTEAFF,TGTGCCAGTGGACAGGGGAGCACTGAAGCTTTCTTT
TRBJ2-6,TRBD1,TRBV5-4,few,CASRPGTGDSGANVLTF,TGTGCCAGCAGACCCGGGACAGGGGACTCTGGGGCCAACGTCCTGACTTTC
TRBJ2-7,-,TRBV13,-,CASSLLGDSYEQYF,TGTGCCAGCAGCTTATTGGGAGACTCCTACGAGCAGTACTTC
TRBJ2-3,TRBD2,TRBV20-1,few,CSATLRTSGTDTQYF,TGCAGTGCTACCCTCCGGACTAGCGGCACAGATACGCAGTATTTT
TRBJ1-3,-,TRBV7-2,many,CASSLIGWQGPGNTIYF,TGTGCCAGCAGCTTAATCGGCTGGCAGGGACCTGGAAACACCATATATTTT
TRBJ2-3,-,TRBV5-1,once,CASSLEGTGPDTQYF,TGCGCCAGCAGCTTGGAGGGCACCGGTCCAGATACGCAGTATTTT
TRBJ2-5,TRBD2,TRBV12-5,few,CASGLELAAYQETQYF,TGTGCTAGTGGTTTAGAACTAGCGGCGTACCAAGAGACCCAGTACTTC
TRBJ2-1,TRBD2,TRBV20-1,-,CSAHEASGYSYNEQFF,TGCAGTGCGCACGAGGCTAGCGGATACTCCTACAATGAGCAGTTCTTC
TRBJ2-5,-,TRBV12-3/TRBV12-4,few,CASSSGTPWEQYF,TGTGCCAGCAGTTCCGGGACCCCTTGGGAGCAGTACTTC
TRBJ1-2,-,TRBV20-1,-,CSAREAGSYGYTF,TGCAGTGCTAGAGAGGCAGGGAGTTATGGCTACACCTTC
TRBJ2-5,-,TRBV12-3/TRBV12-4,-,CASSGRGWGKETQYF,TGTGCCAGCAGTGGCCGAGGCTGGGGCAAAGAGACCCAGTACTTC
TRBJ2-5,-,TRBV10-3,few,CAISELQAQETQYF,TGTGCCATCAGTGAGTTACAGGCCCAAGAGACCCAGTACTTC